This entry lists 18 T cell receptor beta chains sequenced from one sample in a study of blood T cell repertoires in COVID-19 (TCRdb year 2020). The library was prepared using the immunoSEQ multiplex PCR assay. The source is immuneACCESS, and TCRdb retained only in-frame sequences with V and J called. Part of the clones is not carried over; for the studies checked, unresolved V genes explain less than half of this, and the remainder is unexplained. This sample is represented by 150,000 to 200,000 clones; approximately 79% of them were singletons. The ten largest clones capture about 14% of the sample. What was sequenced was peripheral blood. The receptors were sampled from a man aged 50-59 years who had recovered from COVID-19.

CDR3 DNA: TGTGCCTGGAGTTCATTAGACTCCGCGGGGCAGTACTTC. Translated: CAWSSLDSAGQYF. The V and J genes are TRBV30 and TRBJ2-7, with D perhaps TRBD2 (5 bases). This CDR3 has 13 residues. From germline, CDR1 is GTSNPN and CDR2 SVGIG (reference sequence). Trimming pared 2 bases from V and 9 bases from J, leaving 17 bases between.

V is TRBV12-5 and J is TRBJ2-6; D remains ambiguous. CDR3 size: 13 residues. Germline CDR1 LGHNT, CDR2 FRNRAP. The V end was cut by 6 bases, the J end by 4 bases, with 7 bases between. The DNA for the CDR3 is TGTGCTAGTGGGCGTTCAGGGGCCAACGTCCTGACTTTC. As protein: CASGRSGANVLTF.

This clone showed up just a few times. The chain is built from TRBV27 and TRBJ1-2; 7 bases fit TRBD1. Unmatched junction bases numbered 9, after V lost 4 bases and J lost 4 bases. Per germline, CDR1 MNHEY and CDR2 SMNVEV (reference sequence). This CDR3 has 15 residues. This CDR3 reads CASSSTGSWGYGYTF. The CDR3 DNA reads TGTGCCAGCAGTTCGACAGGGTCGTGGGGCTATGGCTACACCTTC.

This clone was found once. V usage is TRBV7-2 and J usage is TRBJ2-2; TRBD1 aligns across 8 bases. Germline loops: CDR1 SGHTA, CDR2 FQGNSA. Trimming took 1 base from V and 6 from J; bases not matched to a gene: 1. The CDR3 length is 14 residues. Here the CDR3 reads CASSLEDRAGELFF. The CDR3 DNA reads as TGTGCCAGCAGCTTAGAGGACAGGGCCGGGGAGCTGTTTTTT.

The chain carries TRBV23-1 and TRBJ1-5; 8 nucleotides line up with TRBD1. TRBV23-1 is classed as an ORF, of uncertain function. With 2 bases clipped from V and 1 base from J, the junction kept 10 bases outside the gene matches. The CDR3 has 18 amino acids. The CDR3 here is CASSQLKDRGKSNQPQHF. As DNA, the CDR3 is TGCGCCAGCAGTCAACTCAAAGACAGGGGCAAGAGCAATCAGCCCCAGCATTTT.

This chain connects TRBV6-5 to TRBJ1-1, with a tentative D call TRBD1 (5 bases). V was trimmed by 6 bases and J by 7 bases, leaving 9 bases between them. Germline V gives CDR1 MNHEY, CDR2 SVGAGI. The CDR3 extends over 11 amino acids. The CDR3 loop is CASRRQFEAFF. CDR3 DNA sequence: TGTGCCAGCAGACGACAGTTTGAAGCTTTCTTT.

This chain connects TRBV6-5 to TRBJ2-7, with TRBD2 identical over 13 bases. CDR1 and CDR2 (germline): MNHEY, SVGAGI. The CDR3 has 15 amino acids. V trimming: 5 bases; J trimming: 7 bases; junction bases outside the gene matches: 8. This chain's CDR3 is CASSNPWTSGREQYF. DNA of the CDR3: TGTGCCAGCAGTAACCCATGGACTAGCGGGAGAGAGCAGTACTTC.

The chain combines TRBV7-9 with TRBJ2-7; a possible D gene is TRBD1 (5 bases). V was pared by 1 base and J by 2 bases, with 15 bases between. In germline, CDR1 is SEHNR, CDR2 FQNEAQ (reference sequence). This CDR3 region has 16 residues. The CDR3 here is CASSLGSGRMTYEQYF. The DNA of the CDR3 is TGTGCCAGCAGCTTAGGTTCAGGGCGAATGACCTACGAGCAGTACTTC.

J is TRBJ2-7 and V is TRBV24-1; maybe TRBD1 (6 bases). Trimming cost V 5 bases and J 2 bases, with 9 bases left between them. The germline V gene encodes CDR1 KGHDR and CDR2 SFDVKD. This CDR3 is 13 amino acids long. In DNA form, the CDR3 reads TGTGCCACCAGTGGGGACACGACCTACGAGCAGTACTTC. Translating gives CATSGDTTYEQYF.

The chain couples TRBV5-4 to TRBJ2-3; 7 bases fit TRBD2. V lost 1 base, J lost 6 bases, and 5 bases stayed unmatched. The CDR3 is 14 residues long. The germline CDR1 and CDR2 sequences are SGHNT and YYREEE (reference sequence). DNA for the CDR3: TGTGCCAGCAGCTTGACCGGGACTATGGATACGCAGTATTTT. It encodes CASSLTGTMDTQYF.

The V gene is TRBV19, the J gene TRBJ1-5; 7 bases agree with TRBD1. The CDR3 length is 14 residues. Per germline, CDR1 LNHDA and CDR2 SQIVND (reference sequence). V shed 3 bases, J shed 6 bases, and the junction held 5 bases outside the gene matches. Here the CDR3 DNA reads TGTGCCAGTAGTATCGCCCACAGGGGTCAGCCCCAGCATTTT. Amino acid sequence: CASSIAHRGQPQHF.

The chain carries TRBV5-1 and TRBJ2-1, with D possibly being TRBD2 (5 bases). Germline V gene lookup returns CDR1 SGHRS and CDR2 YFSETQ. There are 14 residues in the CDR3. Trimming stripped 4 bases from V and 6 bases from J, with 14 bases between. The CDR3 loop reads CASSLPRGGNEQFF. The CDR3 nucleotides are TGCGCCAGCAGCCTCCCACGTGGAGGCAATGAGCAGTTCTTC. The entire variable domain, with the rest obtained from reference TRBV5-1 and TRBJ2-1, is as follows: KAGVTQTPRYLIKTRGQQVTLSCSPISGHRSVSWYQQTPGQGLQFLFEYFSETQRNKGNFPGRFSGRQFSNSRSEMNVSTLELGDSALYLCASSLPRGGNEQFFGPGTRLTVL.

The rearrangement uses TRBV6-6 and TRBJ2-3, with D maybe TRBD2 (5 bases). Germline CDR1 is MNHNY and CDR2 is SVGAGI (reference sequence). The CDR3 consists of 14 residues. V lost 2 bases and J lost 5, with 11 bases in between. CDR3 nucleotide sequence: TGTGCCAGCAGTTACCCGTCGGCGGGAGATACGCAGTATTTT. It yields the protein CASSYPSAGDTQYF.

V and J are TRBV7-2 and TRBJ2-3, with a weak D call TRBD1 (5 bases). The germline CDR1 and CDR2 sequences are SGHTA and FQGNSA. There are 15 residues in the CDR3. The V gene lost 2 bases and the J gene lost 2 bases, with 11 bases spanning the gap. The CDR3 is CASSLMDTPTDTQYF. CDR3 bases: TGTGCCAGCAGCTTAATGGACACCCCCACAGATACGCAGTATTTT.

Details on this clone: The same CDR3 arises from other DNA sequences in this sample as well. The chain has TRBV11-2 and TRBJ1-3; D uncertain. CDR1 is SGHAT and CDR2 is FQNNGV in the germline V gene. V was clipped by 5 bases and J by 0 bases, with 8 bases between them. CDR3 size: 14 residues. The CDR3 DNA follows: TGTGCCAGCAGCCCCGGGTTCTCTGGAAACACCATATATTTT. As protein: CASSPGFSGNTIYF.

The rearrangement uses TRBV7-9 and TRBJ2-1; D perhaps matches TRBD1 (6 bases). The V end lost 2 bases, the J end lost 5 bases, and 16 bases lay between the germline ends. In germline, CDR1 is SEHNR, CDR2 FQNEAQ (reference sequence). The CDR3 sequence is 16 residues long. As DNA, the CDR3 is TGTGCCAGCAGCTTACGAGGCAGGGGTTTCAACAATGAGCAGTTCTTC. Encoded protein: CASSLRGRGFNNEQFF.

This rearrangement joins TRBV4-3 to TRBJ2-7; D gene ambiguous. Trimming shortened V by 1 base and J by 5 bases, and 15 bases separated the two germline ends. The CDR3 covers 15 residues. In germline, CDR1 is LGHNA, CDR2 YSLEER. In nucleotides, the CDR3 is TGCGCCAGCAGCCAAGGTGGCGGCAGTCGTGACGAGCAGTACTTC. It translates to CASSQGGGSRDEQYF.

About this clone itself: One junction end disagrees with the germline gene, perhaps due to a read error. The chain combines TRBV6-1 with TRBJ2-5; 7 bases are a match to TRBD2. CDR3 length equals 14 residues. CDR1 and CDR2 (germline): MNHNS, SASEGT. CDR3 DNA sequence: TGTGCCAGCAGGGCCTCTAGCGGACAAGGGACCCAGTACTTC. Translating gives CASRASSGQGTQYF.